This T cell receptor beta chain was sequenced for a study of response to subunit inactivated influenza vaccine. Study findings and constraints: It was the authors' suggestion that each seasonal influenza vaccination recruits few new T cells.

TCRdb reprocessed the RT-PCR reads via MiXCR and lists one record per CDR3 protein. This table has 540,000 or so distinct CDR3 sequences, approximately 13% appearing once. A remark on this clonotype: Its specificity is not known.

The CDR3 runs to 13 residues. V was trimmed by 6 bases and J by 5 bases, leaving 14 bases between them. Germline V lookup: CDR1 MNHEY, CDR2 SVGEGT. V gene TRBV6-2 or TRBV6-3 combines with J gene TRBJ2-7, with a possible D match to TRBD2 (7 bases). The starting material was PBMCs from blood, obtained around seven weeks after vaccination. The TCR originated in a man between 45 and 60 years old who received an inactivated influenza vaccine. CDR3 in amino acids: CASSVGGGNEQYF. The CDR3, as DNA: TGTGCCAGCAGCGTAGGGGGGGGCAACGAGCAGTACTTC.